Listed below are T cell receptor beta chains from one sample, sequenced in a study of T cells in Graves' hyperthyroidism and ophthalmopathy. One entry per CDR3 protein results from TCRdb running MiXCR on the multiplex PCR reads. The sample carries fewer than 600,000 distinct CDR3 sequences, approximately 14% recorded once. The sequenced material came from blood. All receptors derive from a woman aged 40 to 55 with Graves' hyperthyroidism. CDR3s leave out the opening cysteine and the closing phenylalanine or tryptophan. Only part of the rows carry a size: once, few, many, or a class if the clone is expanded.

v_gene	len	j_gene	abundance	CDR3aa
TRBV9	14	TRBJ2-7	few	ASSVRGLAGEYEQY
TRBV28	14	TRBJ2-3	many	ASTESAGAPTDTQY
TRBV20-1	13	TRBJ2-1	many	SARDLNRGLNEQF
TRBV5-6	13	TRBJ2-7	many	ASSLETSGRYEQY
TRBV10-3	11	TRBJ2-7	-	AIRIQQTYEQY
TRBV27	13	TRBJ2-3	-	ASSPSPLGSDTQY
TRBV6-5	13	TRBJ1-5	many	ASRVGDGPGQPQH
TRBV3-1	10	TRBJ2-1	many	ASSQDLSEQF
TRBV2	11	TRBJ1-5	many	ASRGGVGQPQH
TRBV11-2	12	TRBJ2-7	many	ASSFFQESYEQY
TRBV19	16	TRBJ2-7	few	ASSPWTSGSIVPYEQY
TRBV24-1	11	TRBJ1-2	many	ATSDRTGNGYT
TRBV5-1	17	TRBJ2-2	many	ASSLTSSSGRAVTGELF
TRBV5-6	12	TRBJ2-7	many	ASSIGLAFYEQY
TRBV5-5	13	TRBJ2-1	many	ASSLSSGLRGEQF
TRBV30	14	TRBJ2-7	few	AWRARGTGGSKEQY
TRBV6-5	11	TRBJ1-2	-	ASSYPGAGGYT
TRBV29-1	10	TRBJ1-1	few	SVEQTNTEAF
TRBV10-3	13	TRBJ2-5	many	AISESGGPEETQY
TRBV20-1	13	TRBJ1-5	many	SAEGQLISNQPQH
TRBV6-1	13	TRBJ2-7	many	ASSAGSGKVYEQY
TRBV6-1	12	TRBJ1-5	few	ASSESGLWQPQH
TRBV11-3	15	TRBJ2-2	-	ASTDPRTRVGTGELF
TRBV27	12	TRBJ2-7	many	ASSSPTGAHEQY
TRBV30	13	TRBJ1-4	many	AWSLGVLISEKLF
TRBV2	14	TRBJ2-5	many	ASSRGLAGEIETQY
TRBV29-1	11	TRBJ2-7	-	SVNRIGSYEQY
TRBV3-1	14	TRBJ2-1	many	ASSGHGLAASSEQF
TRBV28	15	TRBJ2-4	many	ASSPGTGGIAKNIQY
TRBV28	13	TRBJ2-5	-	ASSSRQGAFETQY
TRBV5-1	13	TRBJ2-1	-	ASSQGDSRGNEQF
TRBV29-1	11	TRBJ1-4	-	SVARGNGEKLF
TRBV5-1	12	TRBJ2-7	many	ASSRSASSYEQY
TRBV12-5	11	TRBJ2-7	few	ASGLVYPNEQY
TRBV7-8	12	TRBJ2-5	-	ASSLGRREETQY
TRBV19	12	TRBJ1-5	-	ASSTQGDNQPQH
TRBV10-1	14	TRBJ2-7	once	ASSEIPSGIVNEQY
TRBV29-1	11	TRBJ2-4	many	SVADGPPNIQY
TRBV6-5	9	TRBJ2-1	-	ASSYANEQF
TRBV28	9	TRBJ2-1	many	AVPASNEQF
TRBV10-2	16	TRBJ2-1	many	ASSDRLQTSGFYNEQF
TRBV2	14	TRBJ2-7	many	ASYTPLWAASYEQY
TRBV20-1	11	TRBJ2-1	many	SATSGAYNEQF
TRBV5-1	13	TRBJ2-1	many	ASSYGTSGSDEQF
TRBV20-1	16	TRBJ1-1	few	SARDPLQGRGMNTEAF
TRBV30	11	TRBJ1-2	-	AWIPGYARGYT
TRBV4-1	15	TRBJ1-1	few	ASSQGRGGGTYTEAF
TRBV28	12	TRBJ2-3	many	ASRQTLQGNTQY
TRBV27	13	TRBJ2-7	many	ASSLGVQGPYEQY
TRBV20-1	12	TRBJ1-2	few	SAVGQGIGYGYT
TRBV20-1	10	TRBJ2-7	-	SAQSGAYEQC
TRBV7-9	16	TRBJ2-2	-	ASSFPPGQGENTGELF
TRBV12-3/TRBV12-4	12	TRBJ1-2	-	ASSTGTGTYGYT
TRBV7-9	13	TRBJ2-5	many	ASSLLAGELETQY
TRBV12-3/TRBV12-4	12	TRBJ1-4	-	ASSMVGVGEKLF